The TCR beta chain described here comes from a study of blood T cell repertoires in COVID-19. Study-wide context: PBMCs, B-cell-depleted T cells, or T cells were the source of the cDNA or gDNA that made up the material.

Between the trimmed V and J ends, which lost 3 bases and 5 bases, there was a span of 20 bases. Germline values: CDR1 KGHSH, CDR2 LQKENI. The CDR3 covers 18 residues. The protocol was immunoSEQ multiplex PCR, while the TCRdb copy is restricted to in-frame clones and leaves out a portion. The sample lists 200,000 to 250,000 clones, roughly 81% occurring once. The V and J genes are TRBV18 and TRBJ1-6; tentative D call: TRBD1 (5 bases). Sequenced: peripheral blood. The origin of this receptor is a man aged 45-65 years who had recovered from COVID-19. In DNA, the CDR3 is TGTGCCAGCTCACCGCTTATGGGAGGGGCGAGCGATAATTCACCCCTCCACTTT. Translating it yields CASSPLMGGASDNSPLHF.